This T cell receptor (beta chain) stems from a study of blood T cells in healthy people across ages. With a J-beta primer mix and a sample-barcoded 5' primer, a second PCR ran about 7 to 12 cycles. Via MiXCR, TCRdb re-called the 5' RACE reads, giving one row per CDR3 protein. Of approximately 2,000,000 distinct CDR3 sequences listed, roughly two fifths are singletons. This clonotype was counted at least ten times. The sequence was obtained from a human donor in good health. Sequencing was performed on blood.

CDR3 nucleotide sequence: TGCGCCAGCAGCGGAGGACAAAATCGTGGTAATGAGCAGTTCTTC. Its translation: CASSGGQNRGNEQFF. The chain carries TRBV5-1 and TRBJ2-1; D is perhaps TRBD1 or TRBD2 (5 bases each). CDR3 length: 15 residues. Trimming shortened V by 4 bases and J by 7 bases, and 18 bases separated the two germline ends. Germline CDR1 SGHRS, CDR2 YFSETQ.